The T cell receptor beta chain described here comes from a study of radiotherapy plus CTLA-4 blockade in lung cancer (dated by TCRdb to the late 2010s). At the level of the whole study: Objective responses occurred in about 20% of enrolled patients, and 25% to 40% achieved disease control. Paper-wide results and their limitations: TCR clones derived from tumors expanded in peripheral blood after treatment with radiotherapy and ipilimumab. The strongest predictors of response were reported to be early dynamic shifts in blood T cell clones along with a rise in serum interferon-beta following radiation.

This clone was seen a single time. What antigen it recognizes has not been identified. Base qualities are not recorded, but no much larger clone differs from it by a single base. The germline V gene (reference sequence) sets CDR1 to SGHNT and CDR2 to YYREEE. CDR3 length: 15 amino acids, cysteine to phenylalanine. Here the CDR3 DNA is all that survives: 45 bases in frame from base 1. V and J lose 1 base and 2 bases, and a span of 12 bases separates them. The study tested focal radiation therapy combined with CTLA-4 blockade (ipilimumab) in patients with chemo-refractory metastatic non-small-cell lung cancer. The receptor library was made with the immunoSEQ multiplex PCR assay. Sourced from immuneACCESS, this table was stored by TCRdb with only in-frame sequences that have V and J called. A share of the clones is absent; for the studies checked, an unresolved V gene accounts for under half, and the remainder has no known explanation. Present in this sample are around 59,000 clones, 65% to 80% of which were seen just once. The ten top clones hold around 8.8% of the sample.

The TCR originated in a human donor with non-small cell lung cancer whose response to radiotherapy plus ipilimumab could not be evaluated. This specimen consisted of peripheral blood, obtained from a patient treated with radiotherapy plus ipilimumab. In this chain, TRBV5-4 is recombined with TRBJ1-2, and possibly TRBD1, on 6 matching bases. This receptor carries the CDR3 CASSLPYTGNYGYTF. The DNA sequence is given as TGTGCCAGCAGCTTGCCATATACAGGGAACTATGGCTACACCTTC.